The following is a TCR beta chain sequence with its context. These data are taken from a study of blood T cell repertoires in COVID-19. Trimming left V 7 bases short and J 5 bases short, with 17 bases between. CDR3 size: 14 residues. Germline V gives CDR1 MDHEN, CDR2 SYDVKM. The method was immunoSEQ multiplex PCR; TCRdb's version includes in-frame clones alone and lacks a portion of them. Of fewer than 110,000 clones listed, 88% were seen once; the top ten hold about 6.8%. The J gene is TRBJ1-1, the V gene TRBV28; D gene unclear. The receptor was isolated from a man aged 50-59 years with active or convalescent COVID-19. The sample consisted of peripheral blood. The CDR3 loop reads CASTSDGGGTEAFF. The CDR3 DNA reads TGTGCCAGCACCTCGGACGGTGGAGGGACTGAAGCTTTCTTT. The full variable domain, rest sourced from reference TRBV28 and TRBJ1-1, is DVKVTQSSRYLVKRTGEKVFLECVQDMDHENMFWYRQDPGLGLRLIYFSYDVKMKEKGDIPEGYSVSREKKERFSLILESASTNQTSMYLCASTSDGGGTEAFFGQGTRLTVV.